The rows below give T cell receptor beta chains drawn from one sample of a study of cytomegalovirus exposure and HLA in healthy donors. Sequenced by immunoSEQ multiplex PCR; TCRdb stores in-frame clones only, minus some. Of 180,000 or so clones in the sample, approximately 85% were seen once. Material for sequencing was PBMCs. These receptors came from a man between 18 and 35 years old in good health and CMV-seropositive. CDR3s include the opening cysteine and the closing phenylalanine or tryptophan. D genes are given only for firm matches. A clone size is listed for some rows: how often the clone was seen (once, few, many), or a class if it is expanded.

J gene	D gene	clone size	V gene	CDR3 DNA	CDR3 protein
TRBJ2-3	.	.	TRBV19	TGTGCCAGTAGTTCAACGGGGGGCCGGGCAGATACGCAGTATTTT	CASSSTGGRADTQYF
TRBJ1-2	.	.	TRBV9	TGTGCCAGCAGCGTAGGACTATTTAACTATGGCTACACCTTC	CASSVGLFNYGYTF
TRBJ2-1	.	once	TRBV5-1	TGCGCCAGCAGCTTCCCGCGGGGTAAGGACAATGAGCAGTTCTTC	CASSFPRGKDNEQFF
TRBJ1-5	.	few	TRBV5-3	TGTGCCAGAAGCTTGATGCGGGGGAGCAATAGCAATCAGCCCCAGCATTTT	CARSLMRGSNSNQPQHF
TRBJ1-6	TRBD1	once	TRBV7-7	TGTGCCAGCAGCTTAGAGGGCCCAGGGGGCAATTCACCCCTCCACTTT	CASSLEGPGGNSPLHF
TRBJ1-1	.	few	TRBV6-5	TGTGCCAGCAGCCTAGACCGGAACACTGAAGCTTTCTTT	CASSLDRNTEAFF
TRBJ1-2	TRBD1	.	TRBV7-8	TGTGCCAGCAGCTTAGGGGGGACAGGCTATGGCTACACCTTC	CASSLGGTGYGYTF
TRBJ1-5	.	.	TRBV5-8	TGTGCCAGCAGCTTATTATTGACTATTCAGGCCCGGCAGCCCCAGCATTTT	CASSLLLTIQARQPQHF
TRBJ2-3	.	.	TRBV9	TGTGCCAGCAGCGGAGGCGGAGCGGCCACAGATACGCAGTATTTT	CASSGGGAATDTQYF
TRBJ1-2	.	few	TRBV5-8	TGTGCCAACCCAAGGCAGGGGAGCGGCTATGGCTACACCTTC	CANPRQGSGYGYTF
TRBJ2-7	TRBD2	once	TRBV29-1	TGCAGCGTTGTTCTAACTAGCGTGATGTACGAGCAGTACTTC	CSVVLTSVMYEQYF
TRBJ1-1	.	.	TRBV5-1	TGCGCCAGCAGCGTGAGAGGTATTGAAGCTTTCTTT	CASSVRGIEAFF
TRBJ2-2	TRBD2	.	TRBV5-4	TGTGCCAGCAGCTTTATAGCGGGGGCGCGCACCGGGGAGCTGTTTTTT	CASSFIAGARTGELFF
TRBJ2-1	TRBD1	.	TRBV4-3	TGCGCCAGCAGCCAAGAATGGGACAGCTACAATGAGCAGTTCTTC	CASSQEWDSYNEQFF
TRBJ2-1	.	.	TRBV9	TGTGCCAGCAGCCCCCGGGGAGGGGGGGCCCACAATGAGCAGTTCTTC	CASSPRGGGAHNEQFF
TRBJ2-3	TRBD2	.	TRBV9	TGTGCCAGCAGCCTCGGGGGGGCACTCACAGATACGCAGTATTTT	CASSLGGALTDTQYF
TRBJ2-1	TRBD1	few	TRBV7-9	TGTGCCAGCACCTCTTATAGCTGGCAGGGGGTCAATGAGCAGTTCTTC	CASTSYSWQGVNEQFF
TRBJ1-6	.	.	TRBV5-6	TGTGCCAGCAGCCCCGGGACAACGAATTCACCCCTCCACTTT	CASSPGTTNSPLHF
TRBJ2-7	.	.	TRBV10-1	TGCGCCAGCAGTCGCACCCTGGGCCGTTCCTACGAGCAGTACTTC	CASSRTLGRSYEQYF
TRBJ2-3	TRBD2	once	TRBV4-1	TGCGCCAGCAGCCAAGATTTGGTAGCGGGGGGGCCAGATACGCAGTATTTT	CASSQDLVAGGPDTQYF
TRBJ1-2	.	.	TRBV7-9	TGTGCCAGCAGCTTAGTACAGGGACGTGGCTACACCTTC	CASSLVQGRGYTF
TRBJ1-1	.	.	TRBV27	TGTGCCAGTGGGGGAGGGGCCAGTGAAGCTTTCTTT	CASGGGASEAFF